This TCR beta chain was captured by sequencing in a study of blood T cell repertoires in COVID-19. Study-wide context: Collection of acute and convalescent COVID-19 samples took place in the United States, Italy and Spain. PBMCs, B-cell-depleted T cells, or T cells were the source of the cDNA or gDNA that made up the material.

As handled by the study authors: Scientists estimated how many nucleated cells there were by amplifying reference gene primers. The table came from immunoSEQ multiplex PCR; TCRdb's copy has only in-frame clones and leaves some out. The DNA was the basis for D and trimming; V, J and clone size are from that table. The table shows fewer than 200,000 clones, with approximately 84% occurring only once. Trimming took 4 bases from V and 0 from J, leaving 8 bases between them. The CDR3 contains 14 residues. Germline V lookup: CDR1 SGDLS, CDR2 YYNGEE. The sequenced sample consisted of peripheral blood. The V and J genes are TRBV9 and TRBJ1-3; D not certain. The clonotype comes from a middle-aged man with acute or convalescent COVID-19. The CDR3 DNA is TGTGCCAGCAGCTTGGTCAGCTCTGGAAACACCATATATTTT. Residues: CASSLVSSGNTIYF.